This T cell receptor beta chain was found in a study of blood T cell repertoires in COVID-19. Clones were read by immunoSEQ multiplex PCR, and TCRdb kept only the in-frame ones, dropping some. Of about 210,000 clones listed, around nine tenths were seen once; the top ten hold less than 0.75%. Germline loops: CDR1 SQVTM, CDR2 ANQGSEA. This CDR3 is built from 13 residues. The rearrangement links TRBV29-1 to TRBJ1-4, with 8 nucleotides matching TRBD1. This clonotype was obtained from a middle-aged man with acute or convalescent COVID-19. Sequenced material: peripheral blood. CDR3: CTYSQGEGEKLFF. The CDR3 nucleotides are TGCACCTACTCACAGGGGGAGGGGGAAAAACTGTTTTTT.